These 26 T cell receptor beta chains came from one sample sequenced in a study of technical replicates of blood from a handful of donors. Some clones are missing from TCRdb's copy, which holds only in-frame ones; the method was immunoSEQ multiplex PCR. The sample contains approximately 79,000 clones, 95% to 98% of which appear only once. Sequenced: T cells isolated from PBMCs. All receptors derive from a human donor in good health.

The chain uses TRBV6-5 and TRBJ1-2; D uncertain. V lost 0 bases and J 6 bases, leaving 11 bases between the germline ends. The CDR3 has 14 amino acids. Germline V gene sequence: CDR1 MNHEY, CDR2 SVGAGI. The CDR3 bases are TGTGCCAGCAGTTACTCTACAGCCCTTGATGGCTACACCTTC. This gives the protein CASSYSTALDGYTF.

This clone was seen just once. CDR3 amino acids: CASNGQPNTGELFF. Here the CDR3 DNA reads TGTGCCAGTAATGGGCAACCGAACACCGGGGAGCTGTTTTTT. This rearrangement joins TRBV19 to TRBJ2-2, with D uncertain. CDR1 LNHDA and CDR2 SQIVND come from the germline V gene (reference sequence). This CDR3 comprises 14 residues. Trimming pared 7 bases from V and 0 bases from J, leaving 9 bases between.

The chain links TRBV7-9 to TRBJ1-1, with TRBD1 matching over 10 bases. Germline trimming cut 5 bases from V and 1 base from J; bases unmatched to any gene: 4. The CDR3 contains 15 residues. Germline values: CDR1 SEHNR, CDR2 FQNEAQ (reference sequence). The CDR3 spells CASSQRTGGNTEAFF. Here the CDR3 DNA reads TGTGCCAGCAGCCAGCGGACAGGGGGGAACACTGAAGCTTTCTTT.

A single count supports this clone. The gene calls are TRBV5-4 and TRBJ2-2; D remains ambiguous. This CDR3 comprises 16 residues. The germline V gene encodes CDR1 SGHNT and CDR2 YYREEE (reference sequence). The V end was cut by 3 bases, the J end by 0 bases, with 12 bases between. CDR3 residues: CASSSSRYANTGELFF. CDR3 nucleotide sequence: TGTGCCAGCAGCTCTTCTAGATACGCGAACACCGGGGAGCTGTTTTTT.

The rearrangement joins TRBV27 to TRBJ1-3; D possibly corresponds to TRBD1 (6 bases). The CDR3 extends over 14 amino acids. V was shortened by 4 bases and J by 4 bases, with 11 bases between the two germline ends. Germline CDR1 MNHEY, CDR2 SMNVEV (reference sequence). This chain's CDR3 is CASSSYRDGNTIYF. The CDR3 region has the DNA TGTGCCAGCAGTTCGTACAGGGACGGAAACACCATATATTTT.

The chain combines TRBV7-9 with TRBJ2-1; D may be TRBD2 (6 bases). The CDR3 extends over 15 amino acids. From germline, CDR1 is SEHNR and CDR2 FQNEAQ (reference sequence). The germline V and J ends were trimmed by 4 bases and 3 bases, with 13 bases remaining between them. CDR3 in DNA: TGTGCCAGCAGCTCCGGGGACTCCATCTACAATGAGCAGTTCTTC. Protein sequence: CASSSGDSIYNEQFF.

This chain connects TRBV7-9 to TRBJ1-1, with D hard to call. V shed 1 base and J shed 6 bases, with 6 bases lying between them. The CDR3 sequence is 12 residues long. Per germline, CDR1 SEHNR and CDR2 FQNEAQ (reference sequence). The CDR3 loop is CASSLERSEAFF. CDR3 nucleotides: TGTGCCAGCAGCTTAGAGAGGTCTGAAGCTTTCTTT.

This chain's CDR3 is CASRKIRGGSSYEQYF. CDR3 bases: TGTGCCAGCAGAAAAATTAGGGGCGGTTCTTCCTACGAGCAGTACTTC. The chain links TRBV11-2 to TRBJ2-7, with a weak D call TRBD1 (5 bases). CDR3 length equals 16 residues. CDR1 SGHAT and CDR2 FQNNGV come from the germline V gene. Trimming stripped 6 bases from V and 1 base from J, with 19 bases between.

The chain recombines TRBV28 with TRBJ2-7; 7 positions agree with TRBD1. The germline V gene encodes CDR1 MDHEN and CDR2 SYDVKM. The CDR3 has 15 amino acids. V shed 5 bases, J shed 4 bases, and the junction held 11 bases outside the gene matches. The CDR3 here is CASSLTGTTGYEQYF. CDR3 sequence (DNA): TGTGCCAGCAGTCTAACGGGGACGACAGGGTACGAGCAGTACTTC.

This chain links TRBV2 with TRBJ2-7, with TRBD1 matching 7 bases. Germline trimming cut 4 bases from V and 2 bases from J; bases unmatched to any gene: 2. The CDR3 has 13 amino acids. CDR1 and CDR2 from the germline V gene are SNHLY and FYNNEI. CDR3 sequence: CASSGQGPYEQYF. DNA of the CDR3: TGTGCCAGCAGTGGACAGGGCCCCTACGAGCAGTACTTC.

This chain connects TRBV4-1 to TRBJ1-1; D gene ambiguous. This CDR3 contains 18 residues. V was trimmed by 4 bases and J by 0 bases, leaving 21 bases between them. Per germline, CDR1 MGHRA and CDR2 YSYEKL. The CDR3 DNA follows: TGCGCCAGCAGCCGACAAGTTGGTACAACCGTTATGAACACTGAAGCTTTCTTT. Protein sequence: CASSRQVGTTVMNTEAFF.

The rearrangement uses TRBV5-6 and TRBJ2-1; D is ambiguous. V shed 1 base and J shed 0 bases, with 5 bases lying between them. The CDR3 loop spans 14 amino acids. Germline lookup yields CDR1 SGHDT and CDR2 YYEEEE. CDR3 sequence (DNA): TGTGCCAGCAGCTTGATGAGCTCCTACAATGAGCAGTTCTTC. Residues: CASSLMSSYNEQFF.

This rearrangement joins TRBV28 to TRBJ2-7; 7 bases fit TRBD1. CDR3 length equals 13 residues. Germline V gene sequence: CDR1 MDHEN, CDR2 SYDVKM. Losses at the gene ends were 6 bases for V and 9 bases for J; bases not matched to a gene: 11. The CDR3 coding sequence is TGTGCCAGCAGGGACCCGACAGGGCCGGTGCAGTACTTC. It is translated as CASRDPTGPVQYF. Full variable domain (missing parts from reference TRBV28 and TRBJ2-7): DVKVTQSSRYLVKRTGEKVFLECVQDMDHENMFWYRQDPGLGLRLIYFSYDVKMKEKGDIPEGYSVSREKKERFSLILESASTNQTSMYLCASRDPTGPVQYFGPGTRLTVT.

The chain has TRBV6-5 and TRBJ2-7; 11 bases match TRBD2. Trimming at V came to 0 bases and at J to 4 bases, leaving 2 bases not matched to a gene. The CDR3 is 15 amino acids. In germline, CDR1 is MNHEY, CDR2 SVGAGI. CDR3: CASSYSASGGYEQYF. CDR3 bases: TGTGCCAGCAGTTACTCTGCTAGCGGGGGGTACGAGCAGTACTTC.

The rearrangement joins TRBV10-3 to TRBJ1-4; unclear D gene. This CDR3 comprises 16 residues. CDR1 and CDR2 from the germline V gene are ENHRY and SYGVKD. Trimming stripped 6 bases from V and 0 bases from J, with 14 bases between. CDR3 sequence (DNA): TGTGCCATCAGCCCGGGAAAAGCTGCAACTAATGAAAAACTGTTTTTT. This encodes CAISPGKAATNEKLFF.

This sequence joins TRBV28 and TRBJ2-7, with D maybe TRBD2 (6 bases). Trimming took off 5 bases at V and 6 bases at J, with 20 bases between the two ends. The CDR3 spans 15 residues. Germline V CDR1 and CDR2: MDHEN, SYDVKM. CDR3 nucleotides: TGTGCCAGCAGTCAAAGGGCAGGGTGGGGAGGCGAGCAGTACTTC. Translated, it gives CASSQRAGWGGEQYF.

The chain employs TRBV4-1 and TRBJ2-5, with D possibly matching TRBD2 (6 bases). This CDR3 is built from 13 residues. V lost 0 bases to trimming and J lost 5 bases, with 7 bases between them. Germline-derived CDR1 and CDR2 are MGHRA and YSYEKL. The CDR3 here is CASSQEEGETQYF. The DNA of the CDR3 is TGCGCCAGCAGCCAAGAGGAGGGGGAGACCCAGTACTTC.

CDR3 DNA: TGTGCCAGCAGCTATAGCGTCCAGGGGACTGAAGCTTTCTTT. The encoded protein is CASSYSVQGTEAFF. The V and J genes are TRBV7-9 and TRBJ1-1, with D perhaps matching TRBD1 (6 bases). CDR3 length: 14 residues. V was clipped by 4 bases and J by 5 bases, with 14 bases between them. Germline CDR1 is SEHNR and CDR2 is FQNEAQ (reference sequence).

This clone was detected only a few times. The V and J genes are TRBV5-6 and TRBJ1-4; D possibly corresponds to TRBD1 (6 bases). Germline CDR1 and CDR2: SGHDT and YYEEEE. V was cut by 3 bases and J by 0 bases, with 18 bases left in between. The CDR3 sequence is 18 residues long. The CDR3 region is CASSSFRTAVTTNEKLFF. The CDR3 nucleotides are TGTGCCAGCAGCTCTTTTAGGACAGCTGTTACAACTAATGAAAAACTGTTTTTT.

The gene calls are TRBV29-1 and TRBJ1-4; a possible D gene is TRBD1 (5 bases). Trimming left V 7 bases short and J 10 bases short, with 16 bases between. This CDR3 comprises 12 residues. Per germline, CDR1 SQVTM and CDR2 ANQGSEA. CDR3 nucleotides: TGCAGCGGCCCCGGGGGTTGGGGAAAACTGTTTTTT. It is translated as CSGPGGWGKLFF.

The chain's CDR3 is CASRVTSEQQFF. Here the CDR3 DNA reads TGCGCCAGCAGGGTAACTAGCGAGCAGCAGTTCTTC. The V and J genes are TRBV5-1 and TRBJ2-1; 7 nucleotides agree with TRBD2. Trimming cost V 5 bases and J 11 bases; bases outside gene matches: 7. Germline V lookup: CDR1 SGHRS, CDR2 YFSETQ. This CDR3 has 12 amino acids.

The chain combines TRBV9 with TRBJ1-2; tentatively, D is TRBD1 (5 bases). Germline assignment: CDR1 SGDLS and CDR2 YYNGEE. V dropped 1 base and J dropped 2 bases, with 15 bases sitting between them. The CDR3 extends over 16 amino acids. CDR3 protein: CASSVKAGNTNYGYTF. CDR3 DNA sequence: TGTGCCAGCAGCGTAAAGGCAGGGAATACGAACTATGGCTACACCTTC.

The chain couples TRBV4-1 to TRBJ2-7, with TRBD1 as a possible D gene (5 bases). V lost 3 bases to trimming and J lost 3 bases, with 9 bases between them. The germline CDR1 and CDR2 sequences are MGHRA and YSYEKL. The CDR3 totals 13 residues. CDR3 residues: CASSHVQGYEQYF. CDR3 in DNA: TGCGCCAGCAGCCACGTCCAGGGCTACGAGCAGTACTTC.

This chain joins TRBV15 and TRBJ2-7; D call uncertain. Deletions cut 5 bases from V and 3 bases from J, with 20 bases between. The CDR3 length is 16 residues. Germline CDR1 reads LNHNV; CDR2 reads YYDKDF (reference sequence). The CDR3 DNA is TGTGCCACCAGCCGAAGATACCAAGGAGTACACTACGAGCAGTACTTC. Translated, it gives CATSRRYQGVHYEQYF.

This chain uses TRBV11-2 with TRBJ2-5; 9 bases are a match to TRBD1. Germline CDR1 is SGHAT and CDR2 is FQNNGV. There are 16 residues in the CDR3. J lost 4 bases, V lost 6 bases, and 12 bases had no gene match. CDR3 nucleotides: TGTGCCAGCAGGCCAATAGAGGAGGGACAGGGAGAGACCCAGTACTTC. It is translated as CASRPIEEGQGETQYF.

The chain has TRBV28 and TRBJ1-1; unclear D gene. The germline V gene encodes CDR1 MDHEN and CDR2 SYDVKM. The CDR3 spans 15 residues. Trimming took off 2 bases at V and 0 bases at J, with 10 bases between the two ends. The CDR3 DNA sequence: TGTGCCAGCAGTTTAACGCAGATAATGAACACTGAAGCTTTCTTT. This translates into CASSLTQIMNTEAFF.